What follows are 30 T cell receptor beta chains derived from one specimen sequenced in a study of cytomegalovirus exposure and HLA in healthy donors. Both 60 Vbeta primers and 13 Jbeta primers went into the PCR. Using immunoSEQ multiplex PCR, the repertoire was profiled, and TCRdb retains in-frame clones only, with some absent. The sample lists 65,000 or so clones; around three quarters were seen once. Sequences were obtained from PBMCs. Every receptor here comes from a woman between 40 and 50 years old in good health and CMV-seropositive.

The chain couples TRBV7-9 to TRBJ2-7, with TRBD2 matching 13 bases. Trimming at V came to 6 bases and at J to 6 bases, leaving 8 bases not matched to a gene. Germline lookup yields CDR1 SEHNR and CDR2 FQNEAQ (reference sequence). The CDR3 consists of 15 residues. CDR3 protein: CASSLLAGGPREQYF. CDR3 DNA: TGTGCCAGCAGTTTACTAGCGGGGGGGCCTCGCGAGCAGTACTTC.

The chain couples TRBV7-6 to TRBJ1-1; 7 bases fit TRBD1. CDR3 length: 14 amino acids. Germline V CDR1 and CDR2: SGHVS, FNYEAQ. The junction had 7 bases not matched to a gene; V was cut back by 5 bases and J by 4 bases. The CDR3 bases are TGTGCCAGCAGCGAACAGGGGCTGGTCACTGAAGCTTTCTTT. Its protein product is CASSEQGLVTEAFF.

The J gene is TRBJ2-3, the V gene TRBV10-3, with TRBD1 identical over 7 bases. Germline V gene sequence: CDR1 ENHRY, CDR2 SYGVKD. The CDR3 has 11 residues. J gave up 4 bases and V 8 bases, and 0 bases lay outside the gene matches. The CDR3 is CAIGQADTQYF. CDR3 nucleotide sequence: TGTGCCATCGGACAGGCAGATACGCAGTATTTT.

The table lists this clone with a few counts. The V call is TRBV11-2, the J call TRBJ1-4; 8 nucleotides agree with TRBD1. The germline gives CDR1 SGHAT, CDR2 FQNNGV. With 4 bases clipped from V and 0 bases from J, the junction kept 4 bases outside the gene matches. There are 16 residues in the CDR3. CDR3 loop: CASSSQQGATNEKLFF. The CDR3 nucleotides are TGTGCCAGCAGCTCCCAACAGGGGGCAACTAATGAAAAACTGTTTTTT.

The V call is TRBV7-9, the J call TRBJ2-5, with 9 bases aligning to TRBD2. Germline loops: CDR1 SEHNR, CDR2 FQNEAQ (reference sequence). The CDR3 covers 14 residues. V lost 6 bases and J lost 2; bases outside the gene matches: 4. DNA of the CDR3: TGTGCCAGCAGGATGGCGGGGGGGCAAGAGACCCAGTACTTC. Translated, it gives CASRMAGGQETQYF. Filled out from reference TRBV7-9 and TRBJ2-5, the complete variable domain reads DTGVSQNPRHKITKRGQNVTFRCDPISEHNRLYWYRQTLGQGPEFLTYFQNEAQLEKSRLLSDRFSAERPKGSFSTLEIQRTEQGDSAMYLCASRMAGGQETQYFGPGTRLLVL.

The chain is built from TRBV19 and TRBJ1-1; TRBD1 might be the D (6 bases). The CDR3 consists of 16 residues. CDR1 and CDR2 from the germline V gene are LNHDA and SQIVND (reference sequence). The ends were cut back, 4 bases at V and 5 bases at J, with 20 bases in the middle. The CDR3 protein is CASSTPGHPGGTEAFF. In nucleotides, the CDR3 is TGTGCCAGTAGTACTCCGGGACACCCCGGAGGAACTGAAGCTTTCTTT.

This clone was picked up a small number of times. The chain employs TRBV28 and TRBJ2-7, with D unclear. Trimming left V 3 bases short and J 1 base short, with 10 bases between. This CDR3 has 14 amino acids. The germline V gene encodes CDR1 MDHEN and CDR2 SYDVKM. CDR3 protein: CASSFSGGSYEQYF. The CDR3 DNA follows: TGTGCCAGCAGTTTTTCAGGTGGTTCCTACGAGCAGTACTTC.

To note about this clone: Relative to the germline gene, one junction end is altered; a read error may explain this. The gene calls are TRBV15 and TRBJ2-2; TRBD1 matches at 10 bases. The CDR3 sequence is 15 residues long. From germline, CDR1 is LNHNV and CDR2 YYDKDF (reference sequence). The CDR3 loop is CATSPGQGNPGELFF. In DNA form, the CDR3 reads TGTGCCACCAGCCCGGGACAGGGGAACCCCGGGGAGCTGTTTTTT.

The rearrangement links TRBV30 to TRBJ2-3; 8 nucleotides align to TRBD2. In germline, CDR1 is GTSNPN, CDR2 SVGIG (reference sequence). With V trimmed by 2 bases and J by 4 bases, 8 bases remained unmatched. The CDR3 extends over 15 amino acids. CDR3 DNA: TGTGCCTGGAGTCATGGACTAGCATGGGCAGATACGCAGTATTTT. This gives the protein CAWSHGLAWADTQYF.

The chain uses TRBV5-4 and TRBJ2-2; 11 bases agree with TRBD1. J lost 5 bases, V lost 1 base, and 1 base had no gene match. The germline gives CDR1 SGHNT, CDR2 YYREEE (reference sequence). CDR3 size: 15 residues. The CDR3 here is CASSLWDRGTGELFF. The DNA of the CDR3 is TGTGCCAGCAGCTTGTGGGACAGGGGGACCGGGGAGCTGTTTTTT.

This sequence joins TRBV15 and TRBJ2-3; 7 bases map to TRBD2. Looked up from germline, CDR1 is LNHNV and CDR2 is YYDKDF (reference sequence). The J segment lost 0 bases and the V segment lost 9 bases, leaving 9 bases of the junction unmatched. There are 15 residues in the CDR3. The chain's CDR3 is CATDSGLSSTDTQYF. CDR3 nucleotides: TGTGCCACTGATAGCGGGTTGTCTAGCACAGATACGCAGTATTTT.

V is TRBV5-1 and J is TRBJ2-2; possibly TRBD1 for D (6 bases). V dropped 8 bases and J dropped 6 bases, with 17 bases sitting between them. Germline V CDR1 and CDR2: SGHRS, YFSETQ. There are 14 residues in the CDR3. The CDR3: CASRWGHSSGELFF. For the CDR3, the DNA is TGCGCCAGTAGGTGGGGGCACTCCTCCGGGGAGCTGTTTTTT.

There are a few counts of this clone. The CDR3 region is CASSLGSAYEQYF. CDR3 bases: TGTGCCAGCAGCTTAGGGTCTGCCTACGAGCAGTACTTC. The chain uses TRBV13 and TRBJ2-7; D is undetermined. V lost 0 bases, J lost 2 bases, and 5 bases lay in between. Germline V gene lookup returns CDR1 PRHDT and CDR2 FYEKMQ (reference sequence). The CDR3 is made up of 13 amino acids.

The chain combines TRBV5-1 with TRBJ1-1; 7 bases match TRBD1. With V trimmed by 1 base and J by 3 bases, 6 bases remained unmatched. Germline V gene lookup returns CDR1 SGHRS and CDR2 YFSETQ. There are 15 residues in the CDR3. DNA of the CDR3: TGCGCCAGCAGCTTGCCCACAGGGGTCGACACTGAAGCTTTCTTT. Its translation: CASSLPTGVDTEAFF.

The chain links TRBV7-2 to TRBJ2-7; weak D call: TRBD1 (5 bases). Germline loops: CDR1 SGHTA, CDR2 FQGNSA. CDR3 length equals 14 residues. V dropped 4 bases and J dropped 0 bases, with 10 bases sitting between them. CDR3 in amino acids: CASSSEGDSYEQYF. In DNA form, the CDR3 reads TGTGCCAGCAGCTCCGAAGGGGACTCCTACGAGCAGTACTTC.

This clone appeared once. The chain has TRBV5-1 and TRBJ1-6; TRBD1 matches 9 bases. In germline, CDR1 is SGHRS, CDR2 YFSETQ. V was pared by 0 bases and J by 10 bases, with 2 bases of the junction left unmatched. The CDR3 extends over 14 amino acids. The DNA of the CDR3 is TGCGCCAGCAGCTTGGATGGGACAGGGTCACCCCTCCACTTT. Residues: CASSLDGTGSPLHF.

V usage is TRBV7-2 and J usage is TRBJ2-1; D may be TRBD1 (6 bases). Trimming took 5 bases from V and 7 from J, leaving 18 bases between them. This CDR3 has 15 amino acids. Germline-derived CDR1 and CDR2 are SGHTA and FQGNSA. In nucleotides, the CDR3 is TGTGCCAGCAGCCAGATCGGGACAAGAGGGAATGAGCAGTTCTTC. It specifies CASSQIGTRGNEQFF.

This clone has a handful of counts. V usage is TRBV6-4 and J usage is TRBJ1-2; TRBD1 might be the D (6 bases). This CDR3 is built from 13 residues. Deletions cut 5 bases from V and 4 bases from J, with 11 bases between. The germline V gene encodes CDR1 MRHNA and CDR2 SNTAGT. The CDR3 DNA is TGTGCCAGCAGTCCAGGGGAATCCTATGGCTACACCTTC. It translates to CASSPGESYGYTF.

This rearrangement joins TRBV4-1 to TRBJ2-3; D is possibly TRBD2 (6 bases). The germline V gene encodes CDR1 MGHRA and CDR2 YSYEKL. Trimming took 1 base from V and 2 from J, leaving 7 bases between them. This CDR3 is 14 amino acids long. CDR3 in DNA: TGCGCCAGCAGCCAAGCGGGGGACACAGATACGCAGTATTTT. It yields the protein CASSQAGDTDTQYF.

In its sample, this clone was seen a few times. The chain has TRBV15 and TRBJ2-7, with 11 bases fitting TRBD2. The CDR3 runs 16 residues. The trim removed 5 bases at V and 3 bases at J, leaving 9 bases unmatched. CDR1 LNHNV and CDR2 YYDKDF come from the germline V gene (reference sequence). Here the CDR3 DNA reads TGTGCCACCAGCGATGTAGCGGGGGGGCCGAGCTACGAGCAGTACTTC. This sequence encodes CATSDVAGGPSYEQYF.

The CDR3 spells CASSDSFPRPTDTQYF. CDR3 DNA: TGTGCCAGCAGTGACTCGTTTCCTCGTCCCACAGATACGCAGTATTTT. This chain uses TRBV25-1 with TRBJ2-3; D is unresolved. V gave up 3 bases and J gave up 2 bases, with 15 bases separating them. Per the germline V gene, CDR1 is MGHDK and CDR2 is SYGVNS. This CDR3 is built from 16 residues.

The chain has TRBV2 and TRBJ1-6; D is unclear. The CDR3 runs 16 residues. Germline CDR1 reads SNHLY; CDR2 reads FYNNEI. V dropped 4 bases and J dropped 7 bases, with 17 bases sitting between them. DNA for the CDR3: TGTGCCAGCAGTGGACCCACCCCGGCGGGGAATTCACCCCTCCACTTT. Its translation: CASSGPTPAGNSPLHF. The complete variable domain, with remaining parts taken from reference TRBV2 and TRBJ1-6, reads EPEVTQTPSHQVTQMGQEVILRCVPISNHLYFYWYRQILGQKVEFLVSFYNNEISEKSEIFDDQFSVERPDGSNFTLKIRSTKLEDSAMYFCASSGPTPAGNSPLHFGNGTRLTVT.

V is TRBV5-5 and J is TRBJ2-5, with a tentative D call TRBD2 (5 bases). The CDR3 runs to 16 residues. V lost 3 bases, J lost 2 bases, and 17 bases lay in between. From germline, CDR1 is SGHKS and CDR2 YYEKEE (reference sequence). The CDR3 here is CASSSRSGLGQETQYF. DNA of the CDR3: TGTGCCAGCAGCTCCCGATCTGGACTTGGACAAGAGACCCAGTACTTC.

The J gene is TRBJ2-7, the V gene TRBV28; maybe TRBD1 (6 bases). Looked up from germline, CDR1 is MDHEN and CDR2 is SYDVKM. V gave up 6 bases and J gave up 1 base, with 13 bases separating them. The CDR3 is 14 residues long. The CDR3 DNA is TGTGCCAGCAGCGAAAGAGGGGGTTCCTACGAGCAGTACTTC. This translates into CASSERGGSYEQYF.

The chain uses TRBV21-1 and TRBJ1-1. TRBV21-1 is a pseudogene locus. The CDR3 contains 16 residues. This CDR3 is CASSKGRRRGNTEAFF. In DNA, the CDR3 is TGTGCCAGCAGCAAAGGTCGACGGAGGGGCAACACTGAAGCTTTCTTT.

This clone was counted once. The chain recombines TRBV2 with TRBJ2-7; D remains ambiguous. Per the germline V gene, CDR1 is SNHLY and CDR2 is FYNNEI. V was trimmed by 1 base and J by 2 bases, leaving 12 bases between them. The CDR3 runs to 15 residues. Written as DNA, the CDR3 is TGTGCCAGCAGTGAAGGCACCCTAATCCCCTACGAGCAGTACTTC. Translation gives CASSEGTLIPYEQYF.

The chain combines TRBV5-4 with TRBJ1-4; 7 positions agree with TRBD1. Germline loops: CDR1 SGHNT, CDR2 YYREEE (reference sequence). The V segment lost 0 bases and the J segment 8 bases; nucleotides outside the gene matches: 13. This CDR3 region has 17 residues. The CDR3 reads CASSLAPGRGSEEKLFF. CDR3 in DNA: TGTGCCAGCAGCTTGGCCCCGGGCAGGGGGTCGGAAGAAAAACTGTTTTTT.

The V and J genes are TRBV11-2 and TRBJ1-2; TRBD1 matches 7 bases. The CDR3 runs 14 residues. V lost 1 base and J lost 2; bases outside the gene matches: 1. The germline gives CDR1 SGHAT, CDR2 FQNNGV. The CDR3 protein is CASSLADRNYGYTF. In DNA, the CDR3 is TGTGCCAGCAGCTTAGCGGACAGGAACTATGGCTACACCTTC. The whole variable domain, filled in from reference TRBV11-2 and TRBJ1-2, reads EAGVAQSPRYKIIEKRQSVAFWCNPISGHATLYWYQQILGQGPKLLIQFQNNGVVDDSQLPKDRFSAERLKGVDSTLKIQPAKLEDSAVYLCASSLADRNYGYTFGSGTRLTVV.

The chain links TRBV6-1 to TRBJ1-4; D not certain. Germline loops: CDR1 MNHNS, CDR2 SASEGT. This CDR3 has 13 residues. Trimming removed 6 bases at V and 7 bases at J, with 12 bases between. CDR3: CASSLQVVEKLFF. The CDR3 DNA follows: TGTGCCAGCAGCCTTCAGGTGGTTGAAAAACTGTTTTTT.

This clone was observed a handful of times. This chain connects TRBV30 to TRBJ1-6; D unresolved. Germline CDR1 GTSNPN, CDR2 SVGIG (reference sequence). Trimming cost V 8 bases and J 0 bases, with 8 bases left between them. This CDR3 region has 13 residues. DNA for the CDR3: TGTGCCGGAGAGAGCTCCTATAATTCACCCCTCCACTTT. This encodes CAGESSYNSPLHF.